In its sample, the clone carrying this TCR beta chain was seen a few times. The sample carries other DNA sequences with the same CDR3. Losses at the gene ends were 4 bases for V and 4 bases for J; bases not matched to a gene: 9. The CDR3 has 15 amino acids. Germline V gene lookup returns CDR1 KGHSH and CDR2 LQKENI. Libraries were prepared by immunoSEQ multiplex PCR; TCRdb keeps only in-frame clonotypes and omits some of them. Here the sample spans millions of clones, over 90% being singletons. This entry comes from a study of shared clonotypes between healthy human individuals. This clonotype was sampled from a man between 18 and 35 years old in good health. Some clones in this sample may be carry-over from other donors' samples. The V gene is TRBV18, the J gene TRBJ1-1, with 7 bases fitting TRBD1. The source material was naive CD4+ T cells from PBMCs. Subset: CD45RA+ positively selected. The CDR3 DNA is TGTGCCAGCTCACAACGACAGGGAGTTGGCACTGAAGCTTTCTTT. Its protein is CASSQRQGVGTEAFF.